This entry is about one T cell receptor beta chain. Sequencing was performed with immunoSEQ multiplex PCR; in TCRdb, only in-frame clones are kept and a portion is missing. The sample lists approximately 70,000 clones, roughly nine tenths occurring once. This record belongs to a study of control samples from healthy donors and cancer patients. The CDR3 length is 13 residues. V was shortened by 6 bases and J by 2 bases, with 11 bases between the two germline ends. The germline V gene has CDR1 PRHDT and CDR2 FYEKMQ (reference sequence). This chain links TRBV13 with TRBJ2-7; D perhaps matches TRBD2 (7 bases). Material: PBMCs. The source of this sequence is a man aged 55-75 years with lung cancer. As DNA, the CDR3 is TGTGCCAGCAGTCGGGGGGCCACCTACGAGCAGTACGTC. Translation: CASSRGATYEQYV.